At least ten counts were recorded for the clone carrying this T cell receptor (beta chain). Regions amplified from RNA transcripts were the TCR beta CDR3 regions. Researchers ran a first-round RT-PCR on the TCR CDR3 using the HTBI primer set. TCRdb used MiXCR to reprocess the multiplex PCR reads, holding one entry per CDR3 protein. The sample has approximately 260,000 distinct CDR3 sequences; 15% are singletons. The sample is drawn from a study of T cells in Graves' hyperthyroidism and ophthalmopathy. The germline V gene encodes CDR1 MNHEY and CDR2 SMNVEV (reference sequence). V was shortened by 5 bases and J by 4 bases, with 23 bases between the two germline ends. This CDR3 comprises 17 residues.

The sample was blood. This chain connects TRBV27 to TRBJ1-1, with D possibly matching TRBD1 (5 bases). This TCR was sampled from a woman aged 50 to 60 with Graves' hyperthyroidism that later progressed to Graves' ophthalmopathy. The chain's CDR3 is CASSPLRDGGRFTEAFF. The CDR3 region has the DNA TGTGCCAGCAGTCCCCTCCGGGACGGGGGACGTTTCACTGAAGCTTTCTTT.